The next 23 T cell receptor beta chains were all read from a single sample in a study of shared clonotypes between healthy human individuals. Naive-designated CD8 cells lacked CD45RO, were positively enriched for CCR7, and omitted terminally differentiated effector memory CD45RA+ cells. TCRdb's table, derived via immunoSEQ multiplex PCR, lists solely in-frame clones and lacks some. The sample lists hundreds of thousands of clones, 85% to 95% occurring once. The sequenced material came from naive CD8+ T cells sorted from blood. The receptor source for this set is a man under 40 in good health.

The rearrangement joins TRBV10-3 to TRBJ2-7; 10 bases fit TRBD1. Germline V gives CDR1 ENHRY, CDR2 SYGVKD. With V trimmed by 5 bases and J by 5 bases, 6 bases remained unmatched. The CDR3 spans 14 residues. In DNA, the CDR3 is TGTGCCATCAGTACCGGGACAGGGGCCAACGAGCAGTACTTC. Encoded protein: CAISTGTGANEQYF.

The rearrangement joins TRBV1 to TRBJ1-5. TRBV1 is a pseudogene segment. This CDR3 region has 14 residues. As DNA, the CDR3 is TGCACCAGCAGCCAAGCCGGGGCCCGACAGCCCCAGCATTTT. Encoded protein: CTSSQAGARQPQHF.

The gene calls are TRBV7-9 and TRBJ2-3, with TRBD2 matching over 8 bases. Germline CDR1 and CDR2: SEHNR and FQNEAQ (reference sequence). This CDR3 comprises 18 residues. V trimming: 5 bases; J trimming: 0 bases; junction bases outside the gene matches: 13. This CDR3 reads CASSPNLGGASSTDTQYF. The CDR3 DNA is TGTGCCAGCAGCCCAAACCTCGGGGGGGCCTCGAGCACAGATACGCAGTATTTT.

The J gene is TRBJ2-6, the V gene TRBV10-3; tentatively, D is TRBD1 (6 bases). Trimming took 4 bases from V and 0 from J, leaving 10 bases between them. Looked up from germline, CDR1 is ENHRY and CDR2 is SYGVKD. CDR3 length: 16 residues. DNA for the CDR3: TGTGCCATCAGTGGACAGGCTGACTCTGGGGCCAACGTCCTGACTTTC. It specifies CAISGQADSGANVLTF.

The CDR3 protein is CASSILPGSNYEQYF. DNA for the CDR3: TGTGCCAGTAGTATACTCCCCGGCAGTAATTACGAGCAGTACTTC. The chain links TRBV19 to TRBJ2-7; D ambiguous. Germline CDR1 and CDR2: LNHDA and SQIVND (reference sequence). The V end was cut by 2 bases, the J end by 4 bases, with 15 bases between. This CDR3 has 15 residues.

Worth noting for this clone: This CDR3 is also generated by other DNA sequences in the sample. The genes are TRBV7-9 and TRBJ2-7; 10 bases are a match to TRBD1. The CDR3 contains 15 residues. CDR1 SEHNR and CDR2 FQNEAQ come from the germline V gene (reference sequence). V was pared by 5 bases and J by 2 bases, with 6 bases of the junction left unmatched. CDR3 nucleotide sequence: TGTGCCAGCAGCAGCGGACAGGGGGGACCCTACGAGCAGTACTTC. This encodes CASSSGQGGPYEQYF.

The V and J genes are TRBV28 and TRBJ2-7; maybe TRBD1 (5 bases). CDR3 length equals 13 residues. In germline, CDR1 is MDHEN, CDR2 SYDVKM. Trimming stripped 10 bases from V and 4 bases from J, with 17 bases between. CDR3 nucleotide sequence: TGTGCCACCTATAATGACGACAGTTACGAGCAGTACTTC. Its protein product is CATYNDDSYEQYF.

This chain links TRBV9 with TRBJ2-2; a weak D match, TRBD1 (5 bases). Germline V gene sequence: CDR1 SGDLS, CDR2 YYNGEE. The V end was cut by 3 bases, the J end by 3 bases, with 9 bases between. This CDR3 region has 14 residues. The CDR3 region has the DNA TGTGCCAGCAGCGAGAGACAGTACACCGGGGAGCTGTTTTTT. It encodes CASSERQYTGELFF. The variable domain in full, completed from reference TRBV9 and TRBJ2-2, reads DSGVTQTPKHLITATGQRVTLRCSPRSGDLSVYWYQQSLDQGLQFLIQYYNGEERAKGNILERFSAQQFPDLHSELNLSSLELGDSALYFCASSERQYTGELFFGEGSRLTVL.

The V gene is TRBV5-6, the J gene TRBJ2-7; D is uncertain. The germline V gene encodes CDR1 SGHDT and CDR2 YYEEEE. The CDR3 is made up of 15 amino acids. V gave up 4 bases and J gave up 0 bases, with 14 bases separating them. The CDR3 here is CASSHPTISSYEQYF. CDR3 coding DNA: TGTGCCAGCAGCCACCCAACGATAAGCTCCTACGAGCAGTACTTC.

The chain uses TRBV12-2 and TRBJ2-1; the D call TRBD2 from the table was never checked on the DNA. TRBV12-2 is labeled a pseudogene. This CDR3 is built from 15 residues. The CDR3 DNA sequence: TGTGCAAGTCGCTTAGGCCTAGCGGGAGATATTGAGCAGTTCTTC. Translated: CASRLGLAGDIEQFF.

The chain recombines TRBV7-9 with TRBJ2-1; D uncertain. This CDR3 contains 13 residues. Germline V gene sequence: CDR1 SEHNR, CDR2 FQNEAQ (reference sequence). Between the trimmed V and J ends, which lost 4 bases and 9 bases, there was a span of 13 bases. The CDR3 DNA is TGTGCCAGCAGCTCCCCCCTAGGAATTGAGCAGTTCTTC. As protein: CASSSPLGIEQFF.

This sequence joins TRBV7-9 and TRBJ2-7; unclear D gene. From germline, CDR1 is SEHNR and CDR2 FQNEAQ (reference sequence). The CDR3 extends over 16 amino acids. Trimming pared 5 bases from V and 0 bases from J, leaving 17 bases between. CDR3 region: CASSQRTGQSSYEQYF. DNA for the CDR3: TGTGCCAGCAGCCAAAGGACGGGCCAAAGCTCCTACGAGCAGTACTTC.

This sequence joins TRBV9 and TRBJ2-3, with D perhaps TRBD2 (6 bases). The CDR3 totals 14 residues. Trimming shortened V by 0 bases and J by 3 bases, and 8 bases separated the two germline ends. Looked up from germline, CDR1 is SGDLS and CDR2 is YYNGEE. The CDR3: CASSVGGKTDTQYF. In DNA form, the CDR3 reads TGTGCCAGCAGCGTAGGCGGGAAGACAGATACGCAGTATTTT. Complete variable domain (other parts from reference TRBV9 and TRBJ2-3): DSGVTQTPKHLITATGQRVTLRCSPRSGDLSVYWYQQSLDQGLQFLIQYYNGEERAKGNILERFSAQQFPDLHSELNLSSLELGDSALYFCASSVGGKTDTQYFGPGTRLTVL.

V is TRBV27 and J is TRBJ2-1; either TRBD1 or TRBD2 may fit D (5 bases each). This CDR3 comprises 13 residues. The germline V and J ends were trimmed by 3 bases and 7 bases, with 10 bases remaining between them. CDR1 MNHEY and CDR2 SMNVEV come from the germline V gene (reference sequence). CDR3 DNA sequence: TGTGCCAGCAGTTTCCGCAGGGAGAATGAGCAGTTCTTC. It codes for CASSFRRENEQFF.

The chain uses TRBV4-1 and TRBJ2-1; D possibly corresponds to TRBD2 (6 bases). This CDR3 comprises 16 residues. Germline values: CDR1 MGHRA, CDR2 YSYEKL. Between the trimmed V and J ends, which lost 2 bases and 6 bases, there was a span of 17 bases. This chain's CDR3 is CASSQLIASAANEQFF. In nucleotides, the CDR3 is TGCGCCAGCAGCCAATTGATCGCTAGCGCGGCCAATGAGCAGTTCTTC.

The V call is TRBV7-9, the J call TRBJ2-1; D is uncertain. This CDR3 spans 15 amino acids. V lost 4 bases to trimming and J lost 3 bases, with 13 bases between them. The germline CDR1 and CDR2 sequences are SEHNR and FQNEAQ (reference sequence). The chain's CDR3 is CASSSVAGFYNEQFF. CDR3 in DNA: TGTGCCAGCAGCTCAGTCGCCGGATTCTACAATGAGCAGTTCTTC.

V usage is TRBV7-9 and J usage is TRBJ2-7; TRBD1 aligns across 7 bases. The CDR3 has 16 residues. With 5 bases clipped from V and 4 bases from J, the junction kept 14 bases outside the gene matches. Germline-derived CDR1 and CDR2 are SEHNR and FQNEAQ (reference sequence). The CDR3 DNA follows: TGTGCCAGCAGCACAAGACAACCGGACAGGCGGTACGAGCAGTACTTC. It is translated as CASSTRQPDRRYEQYF. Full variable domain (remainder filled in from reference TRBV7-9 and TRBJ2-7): DTGVSQNPRHKITKRGQNVTFRCDPISEHNRLYWYRQTLGQGPEFLTYFQNEAQLEKSRLLSDRFSAERPKGSFSTLEIQRTEQGDSAMYLCASSTRQPDRRYEQYFGPGTRLTVT.

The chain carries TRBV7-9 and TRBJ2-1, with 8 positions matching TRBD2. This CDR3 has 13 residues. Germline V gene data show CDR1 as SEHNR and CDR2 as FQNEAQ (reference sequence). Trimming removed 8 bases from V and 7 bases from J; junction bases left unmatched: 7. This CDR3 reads CASWTGGPNEQFF. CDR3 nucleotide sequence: TGTGCCAGCTGGACGGGAGGGCCTAATGAGCAGTTCTTC.

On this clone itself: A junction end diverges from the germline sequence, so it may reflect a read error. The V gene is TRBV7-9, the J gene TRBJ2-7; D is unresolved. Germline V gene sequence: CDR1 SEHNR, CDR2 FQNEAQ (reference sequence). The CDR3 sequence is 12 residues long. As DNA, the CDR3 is TGTGCCAGCAACTTATTGCAAAGGGAGCAGTACTTC. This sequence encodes CASNLLQREQYF.

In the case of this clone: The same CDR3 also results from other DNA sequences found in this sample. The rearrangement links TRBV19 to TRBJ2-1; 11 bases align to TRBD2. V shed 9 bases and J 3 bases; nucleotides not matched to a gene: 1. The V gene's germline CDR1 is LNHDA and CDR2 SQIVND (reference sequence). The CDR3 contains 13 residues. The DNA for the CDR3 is TGTGCCAGCGGGACTAGCGGCTACAATGAGCAGTTCTTC. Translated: CASGTSGYNEQFF.

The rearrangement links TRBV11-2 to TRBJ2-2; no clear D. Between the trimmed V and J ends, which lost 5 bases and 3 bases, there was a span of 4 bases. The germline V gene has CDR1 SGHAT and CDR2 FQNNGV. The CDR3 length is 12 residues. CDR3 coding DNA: TGTGCCAGCAGCCCTTACACCGGGGAGCTGTTTTTT. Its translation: CASSPYTGELFF. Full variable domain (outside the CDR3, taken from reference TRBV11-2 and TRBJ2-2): EAGVAQSPRYKIIEKRQSVAFWCNPISGHATLYWYQQILGQGPKLLIQFQNNGVVDDSQLPKDRFSAERLKGVDSTLKIQPAKLEDSAVYLCASSPYTGELFFGEGSRLTVL.

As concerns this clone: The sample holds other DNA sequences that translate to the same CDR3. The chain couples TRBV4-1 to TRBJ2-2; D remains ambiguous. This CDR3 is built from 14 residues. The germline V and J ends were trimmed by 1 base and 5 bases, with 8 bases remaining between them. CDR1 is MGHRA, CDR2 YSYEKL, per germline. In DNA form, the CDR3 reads TGCGCCAGCAGCCAAGTAGGTGGAACCGGGGAGCTGTTTTTT. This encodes CASSQVGGTGELFF.

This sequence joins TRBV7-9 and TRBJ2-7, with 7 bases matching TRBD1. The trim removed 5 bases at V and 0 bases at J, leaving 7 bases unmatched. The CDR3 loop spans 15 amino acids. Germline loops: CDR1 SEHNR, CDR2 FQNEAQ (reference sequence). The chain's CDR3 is CASSPRQGSSYEQYF. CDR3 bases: TGTGCCAGCAGCCCCAGACAGGGAAGCTCCTACGAGCAGTACTTC.